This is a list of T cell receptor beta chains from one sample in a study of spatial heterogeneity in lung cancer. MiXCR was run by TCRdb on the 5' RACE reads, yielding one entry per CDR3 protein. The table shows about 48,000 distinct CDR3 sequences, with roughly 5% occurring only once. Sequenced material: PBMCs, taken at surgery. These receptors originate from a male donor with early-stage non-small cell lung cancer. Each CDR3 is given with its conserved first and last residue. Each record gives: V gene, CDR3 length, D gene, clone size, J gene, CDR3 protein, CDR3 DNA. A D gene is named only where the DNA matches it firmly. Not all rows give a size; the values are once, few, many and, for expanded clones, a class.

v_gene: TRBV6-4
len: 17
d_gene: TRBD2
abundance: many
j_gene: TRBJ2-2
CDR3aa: CASSTGGLAGNTGELFF
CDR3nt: TGTGCCAGCAGCACTGGGGGACTAGCGGGAAACACCGGGGAGCTGTTTTTT

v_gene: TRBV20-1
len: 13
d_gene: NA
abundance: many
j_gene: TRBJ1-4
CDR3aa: CSATIGQREKLFF
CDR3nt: TGCAGTGCAACCATAGGACAGAGAGAAAAACTGTTTTTT

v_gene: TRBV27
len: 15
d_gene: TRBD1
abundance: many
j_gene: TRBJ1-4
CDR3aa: CASRTGGVQNEKLFF
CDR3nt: TGTGCCAGCCGGACAGGGGGAGTACAAAATGAAAAACTGTTTTTT

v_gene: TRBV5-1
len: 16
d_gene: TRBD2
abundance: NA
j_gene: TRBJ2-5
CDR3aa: CASSLGTSGSLGTQYF
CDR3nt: TGCGCCAGCAGCTTGGGAACTAGCGGGAGTCTCGGGACCCAGTACTTC

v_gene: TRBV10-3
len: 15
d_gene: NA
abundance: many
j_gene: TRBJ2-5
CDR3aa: CAISEGDAGLETQYF
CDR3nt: TGTGCCATCAGTGAGGGCGATGCGGGCCTGGAGACCCAGTACTTC

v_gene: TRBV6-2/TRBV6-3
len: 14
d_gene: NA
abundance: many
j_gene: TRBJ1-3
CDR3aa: CASSYSGSGNTIYF
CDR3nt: TGTGCCAGCAGTTACTCGGGTTCCGGAAACACCATATATTTT

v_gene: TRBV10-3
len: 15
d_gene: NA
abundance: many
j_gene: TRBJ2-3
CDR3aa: CAISAGASSLDTQYF
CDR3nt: TGTGCCATCAGCGCCGGGGCATCGAGTTTAGATACGCAGTATTTT

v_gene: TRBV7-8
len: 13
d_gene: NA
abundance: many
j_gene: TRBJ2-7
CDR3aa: CASSFTTLYEQYF
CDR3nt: TGTGCCAGCAGCTTTACGACCTTATACGAGCAGTACTTC

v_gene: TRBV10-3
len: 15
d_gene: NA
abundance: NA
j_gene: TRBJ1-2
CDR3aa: CAISEGSDLDYGYTF
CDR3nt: TGTGCCATCAGTGAGGGCTCGGATTTAGACTATGGCTACACCTTC

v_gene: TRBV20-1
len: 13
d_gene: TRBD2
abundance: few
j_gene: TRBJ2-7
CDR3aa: CSAPLSGRYEQYF
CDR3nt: TGCAGTGCTCCCCTTAGCGGGAGATACGAGCAGTACTTC

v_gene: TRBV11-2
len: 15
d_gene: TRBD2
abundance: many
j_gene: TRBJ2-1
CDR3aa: CASSLGAGGMNEQFF
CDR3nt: TGTGCCAGCAGCTTAGGAGCGGGAGGGATGAATGAGCAGTTCTTC

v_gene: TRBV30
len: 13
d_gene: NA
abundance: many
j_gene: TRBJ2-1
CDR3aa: CAWSDVSYNEQFF
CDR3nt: TGTGCCTGGAGCGATGTGTCCTACAATGAGCAGTTCTTC

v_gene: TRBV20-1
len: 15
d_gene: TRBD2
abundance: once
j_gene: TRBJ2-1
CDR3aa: CSARPRGSGTFEQFF
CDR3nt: TGCAGTGCTAGACCCCGGGGTAGCGGGACGTTTGAGCAGTTCTTC

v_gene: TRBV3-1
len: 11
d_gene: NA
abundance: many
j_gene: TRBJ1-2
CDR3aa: CASSQEYGYTF
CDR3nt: TGTGCCAGCAGCCAAGAATACGGCTACACCTTC

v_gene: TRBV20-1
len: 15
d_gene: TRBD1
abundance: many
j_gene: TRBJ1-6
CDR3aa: CSATATGFENSPLHF
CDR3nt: TGCAGTGCTACCGCGACAGGGTTTGAAAATTCACCCCTCCACTTT

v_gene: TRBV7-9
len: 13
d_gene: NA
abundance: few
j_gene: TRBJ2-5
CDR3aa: CASTLGRAETQYF
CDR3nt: TGTGCCAGCACTTTGGGCAGGGCAGAGACCCAGTACTTC

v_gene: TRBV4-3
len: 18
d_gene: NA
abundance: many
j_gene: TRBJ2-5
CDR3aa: CASSQDVGSGSAGETQYF
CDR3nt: TGCGCCAGCAGCCAAGATGTTGGTAGCGGTTCGGCAGGGGAGACCCAGTACTTC

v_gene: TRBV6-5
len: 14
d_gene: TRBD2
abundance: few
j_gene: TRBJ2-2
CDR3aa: CASSYGLAGGELFF
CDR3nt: TGTGCCAGCAGTTACGGCCTAGCGGGCGGGGAGCTGTTTTTT

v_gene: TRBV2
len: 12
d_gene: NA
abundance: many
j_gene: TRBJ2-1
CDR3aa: CASSQRGSVQFF
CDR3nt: TGTGCCAGCAGCCAGAGGGGGAGTGTGCAGTTCTTC

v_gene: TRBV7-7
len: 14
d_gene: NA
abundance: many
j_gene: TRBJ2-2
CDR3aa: CASSGSEATGELFF
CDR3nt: TGTGCCAGCAGCGGTTCAGAGGCTACCGGGGAGCTGTTTTTT

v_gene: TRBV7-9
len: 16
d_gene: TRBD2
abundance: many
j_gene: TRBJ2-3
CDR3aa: CASSFTAGGSGDTQYF
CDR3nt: TGTGCCAGCAGCTTCACGGCGGGAGGATCGGGAGATACGCAGTATTTT

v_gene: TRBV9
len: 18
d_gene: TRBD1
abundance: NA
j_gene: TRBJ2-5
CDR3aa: CASSVAGGTGGAGETQYF
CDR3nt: TGTGCCAGCAGCGTAGCTGGCGGTACAGGGGGCGCAGGGGAGACCCAGTACTTC

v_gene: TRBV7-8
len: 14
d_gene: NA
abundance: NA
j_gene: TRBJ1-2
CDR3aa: CASSLTNPGRGYTF
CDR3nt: TGTGCCAGCAGCTTGACAAACCCCGGACGTGGCTACACCTTC

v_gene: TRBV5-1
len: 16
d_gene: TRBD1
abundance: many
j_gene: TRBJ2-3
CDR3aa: CASSLERGQGTDTQYF
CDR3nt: TGCGCCAGCAGCTTGGAGCGCGGACAGGGAACAGATACGCAGTATTTT

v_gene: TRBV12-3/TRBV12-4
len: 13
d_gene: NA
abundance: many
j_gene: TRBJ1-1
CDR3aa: CASRLEGLGPAFF
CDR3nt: TGTGCCAGCAGGCTGGAGGGGTTGGGGCCAGCTTTCTTT

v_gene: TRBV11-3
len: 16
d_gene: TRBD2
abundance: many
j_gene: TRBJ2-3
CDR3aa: CASSLDRLAGVDTQYF
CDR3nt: TGTGCCAGCAGCTTAGATCGGCTAGCGGGAGTGGATACGCAGTATTTT

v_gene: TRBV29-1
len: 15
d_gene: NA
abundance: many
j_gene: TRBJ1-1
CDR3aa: CSAADAGGMNTEAFF
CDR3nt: TGCAGCGCCGCCGACGCAGGAGGTATGAACACTGAAGCTTTCTTT

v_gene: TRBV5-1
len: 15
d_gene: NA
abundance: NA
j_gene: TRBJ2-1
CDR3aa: CASSLVQDSYNEQFF
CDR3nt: TGCGCCAGCAGCTTGGTACAGGACTCCTACAATGAGCAGTTCTTC

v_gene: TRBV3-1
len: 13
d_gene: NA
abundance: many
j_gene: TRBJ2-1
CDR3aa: CASSHRNGNEQFF
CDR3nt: TGTGCCAGCAGCCACCGCAACGGGAATGAGCAGTTCTTC